Listed below are T cell receptor beta chains from one sample, sequenced in a study of shared clonotypes between healthy human individuals. Some clones are missing from TCRdb's copy, which holds only in-frame ones; the method was immunoSEQ multiplex PCR. The data show over a million clones, with about three quarters seen just once and less than 1.5% held by the top ten. The sample taken for sequencing was memory CD4+ T cells sorted from blood. These receptors originate from a man aged 18 to 29 in good health. Both conserved end residues are part of each CDR3.

TRBV6-6 | 15 | CATSIGGSGANVLTF
TRBV7-9 | 12 | CASSLNANGYTF
TRBV5-1 | 17 | CASSPTASTRLNTEAFF
TRBV28 | 14 | CASRVQGRTGELFF
TRBV5-1 | 15 | CASSLESSGIYGYTF
TRBV11-2 | 16 | CASSSQGGYSTDTQYF
TRBV10-3 | 13 | CANRGWGFDGYTF
TRBV10-1 | 17 | CASSPNKGSTNTGELFF
TRBV5-1 | 16 | CASSERGQGGTGGYTF
TRBV6-1 | 15 | CASSQLRGENSPQHF
TRBV6-5 | 16 | CASSYGSTGWVEKLFF
TRBV4-1 | 16 | CASSRGSSGSYNEQFF
TRBV2 | 14 | CASRWRESYNEQFF
TRBV7-9 | 13 | CASSTLQGKGYTF
TRBV19 | 14 | CASSSFPGTGELFF
TRBV7-2 | 13 | CASSLAVYNEQFF
TRBV5-1 | 15 | CASSPGQGARNEQFF
TRBV5-4 | 14 | CASSFIANPYEQYF
TRBV23-1 | 16 | CASTSEEDGPNYGYTF
TRBV5-6 | 15 | CASSYKDRVREKLFF
TRBV9 | 16 | CASSVDPVLAAGELFF
TRBV7-3 | 16 | CASSLRAPGLQETQYF
TRBV7-9 | 13 | CASSWGTQETQYF
TRBV6-4 | 14 | CASQRETGANVLTF
TRBV5-6 | 11 | CASSWADDLIF
TRBV19 | 16 | CASSIDRREKLSGYTF
TRBV4-3 | 17 | CASSQNLGLWDQETQYF
TRBV6-1 | 12 | CASSEVGWAQHF